This TCR beta chain is from a study of CD8 T cells in ankylosing spondylitis. Trimming took 5 bases from V and 6 from J; bases not matched to a gene: 5. Germline CDR1 MNHEY, CDR2 SMNVEV (reference sequence). CDR3 length: 13 amino acids. One entry per CDR3 protein, called by TCRdb with MiXCR from the 5' RACE reads. The data contain 100,000 or so distinct CDR3 sequences, roughly 8.5% of them singletons. This clonotype was counted between two and nine times. Its cognate antigen is unknown. Study results and caveats: A TCR beta motif of under 10 highly homologous variants seemed to mark ankylosing spondylitis blood. Matched ankylosing spondylitis synovial fluid reportedly contained a significantly enriched population of disease-linked clones. Prior literature has documented some motif variants in synovial fluid and blood from reactive arthritis. As for the disease-linked clones, they showed a CD8+ phenotype and occurred at relatively low frequencies in peripheral blood.

The material sequenced was blood, either unsorted or a sorted T cell fraction (not recorded which). This sequence originates from a male donor with ankylosing spondylitis. The chain links TRBV27 to TRBJ2-7; TRBD2 aligns across 9 bases. CDR3 sequence: CASSLAGSAEQYV. CDR3 DNA: TGTGCCAGCAGTCTAGCGGGATCGGCCGAGCAGTACGTC.